This entry concerns a single T cell receptor beta chain. What it binds is unknown. Quantitative 5'-RACE was performed with molecular barcodes, and it yielded the TCR beta libraries. TCRdb reprocessed the 5' RACE reads via MiXCR and lists one record per CDR3 protein. Of roughly 700,000 distinct CDR3 sequences detected, 15% to 20% appear once; the ten largest clones hold 15% to 20%. V shed 2 bases and J shed 5 bases, with 13 bases lying between them. Per germline, CDR1 SGHRS and CDR2 YFSETQ. This CDR3 is 14 amino acids long. The sample is drawn from a study of CD8 T cells in ankylosing spondylitis. Findings and limits, study-wide: Apparently characteristic of ankylosing spondylitis blood was a TCR beta motif (roughly eight highly homologous variants). Past research had described some motif variants in reactive arthritis synovial fluid and blood. Matched ankylosing spondylitis synovial fluid reportedly showed significant enrichment of disease-linked clones.

This sequence originates from a male donor with ankylosing spondylitis. The source material was blood, either unsorted or a sorted T cell fraction (not recorded which). The V call is TRBV5-1, the J call TRBJ1-1, with D perhaps matching TRBD1 (5 bases). The CDR3 DNA follows: TGCGCCAGCAGCTTCCAGGGAAGGGAAACTGAAGCTTTCTTT. Its translation: CASSFQGRETEAFF.